One and the same sample provided the 16 T cell receptor beta chains below, sequenced in a study of blood T cell repertoires in COVID-19. Sequencing used immunoSEQ multiplex PCR; TCRdb keeps in-frame clones, though not all of them. The table records 180,000 or so clones, 85% to 90% of them present only once. Source material: peripheral blood. These receptors were collected from a woman in her twenties or thirties with active or convalescent COVID-19.

The chain has TRBV27 and TRBJ1-4; D gene uncertain. Germline CDR1 is MNHEY and CDR2 is SMNVEV (reference sequence). V was clipped by 2 bases and J by 7 bases, with 5 bases between them. The CDR3 length is 12 residues. For the CDR3, the DNA is TGTGCCAGCAGTTTAGAGGGTGAAAAACTGTTTTTT. Translated: CASSLEGEKLFF.

CDR3 sequence reads: CASSLGLAGRRGQFF. As DNA, the CDR3 is TGTGCCAGCAGCTTGGGACTAGCGGGGCGTAGGGGGCAGTTCTTC. The rearrangement joins TRBV7-2 to TRBJ2-1; 13 bases are shared with TRBD2. The CDR3 is made up of 15 amino acids. Per the germline V gene, CDR1 is SGHTA and CDR2 is FQGNSA. Trimming removed 3 bases from V and 12 bases from J; junction bases left unmatched: 8.

This chain links TRBV19 with TRBJ1-6; a possible D gene is TRBD1 (5 bases). Per germline, CDR1 LNHDA and CDR2 SQIVND (reference sequence). The V gene lost 3 bases and the J gene lost 8 bases, with 20 bases spanning the gap. The CDR3 runs to 17 residues. The CDR3, as DNA: TGTGCCAGTAGTATGGCAGGGAAACCGCCAGGATATTCACCCCTCCACTTT. The encoded protein is CASSMAGKPPGYSPLHF.

This clone was seen a handful of times. The J gene is TRBJ1-2, the V gene TRBV19; 9 nucleotides align to TRBD1. V was clipped by 8 bases and J by 5 bases; unmatched bases: 6. This CDR3 has 13 residues. Germline V gene lookup returns CDR1 LNHDA and CDR2 SQIVND (reference sequence). In DNA form, the CDR3 reads TGTGCCAGTGGCCTAGGGACAGGGTATGGCTACACCTTC. Its translation is CASGLGTGYGYTF.

V gene TRBV28 combines with J gene TRBJ2-1, with 7 bases fitting TRBD2. Germline V gene data show CDR1 as MDHEN and CDR2 as SYDVKM. This CDR3 is 14 amino acids long. V shed 8 bases and J 0 bases; nucleotides not matched to a gene: 4. The CDR3 spells CASGGGSSYNEQFF. The CDR3 DNA reads as TGTGCCAGCGGCGGCGGGAGCTCCTACAATGAGCAGTTCTTC.

V gene TRBV4-1 combines with J gene TRBJ2-7; the match to TRBD1 covers 8 bases. CDR3 length: 14 residues. With V trimmed by 4 bases and J by 6 bases, 8 bases remained unmatched. Germline CDR1 and CDR2: MGHRA and YSYEKL. CDR3 in amino acids: CASSLGQGSVEQYF. For the CDR3, the DNA is TGCGCCAGCAGCCTAGGACAGGGATCGGTCGAGCAGTACTTC.

The chain joins TRBV18 to TRBJ1-1; the D is unclear. V gave up 4 bases and J gave up 0 bases, with 9 bases separating them. The CDR3 sequence is 14 residues long. CDR1 is KGHSH and CDR2 is LQKENI in the germline V gene. The CDR3 is CASSRLTVNTEAFF. DNA for the CDR3: TGTGCCAGCTCACGGCTTACAGTGAACACTGAAGCTTTCTTT. Using reference TRBV18 and TRBJ1-1 for the parts outside the CDR3, the full variable domain is NAGVMQNPRHLVRRRGQEARLRCSPMKGHSHVYWYRQLPEEGLKFMVYLQKENIIDESGMPKERFSAEFPKEGPSILRIQQVVRGDSAAYFCASSRLTVNTEAFFGQGTRLTVV.

The chain joins TRBV6-5 to TRBJ1-2; 10 bases line up with TRBD1. The ends lost 6 bases at V and 7 bases at J; junction bases unmatched: 11. The germline gives CDR1 MNHEY, CDR2 SVGAGI. The CDR3 runs 15 residues. The CDR3 loop reads CASSPPGQGSGGYTF. The CDR3, as DNA: TGTGCCAGCAGCCCCCCGGGACAGGGGTCGGGTGGCTACACCTTC.

Comment on this clone: A read error may produce the germline difference seen at one junction end. V and J are TRBV6-1 and TRBJ1-5; 9 nucleotides agree with TRBD1. The V gene's germline CDR1 is MNHNS and CDR2 SASEGT. There are 14 residues in the CDR3. The DNA for the CDR3 is TGTGCCAGCAGCGAAGGGACAGGGACTCAGCCCCAGCATTTT. Protein product: CASSEGTGTQPQHF.

The V and J genes are TRBV6-5 and TRBJ2-2; D is possibly TRBD1 (5 bases). Trimming cost V 9 bases and J 7 bases, with 15 bases left between them. CDR3 size: 13 residues. Germline assignment: CDR1 MNHEY and CDR2 SVGAGI. For the CDR3, the DNA is TGTGCCAGTTCCCTAAAACAGGACGGGGAGCTGTTTTTT. Its translation is CASSLKQDGELFF.

The count of this clone is one. V gene TRBV7-2 combines with J gene TRBJ1-2, with 8 bases identical to TRBD1. Germline V gene sequence: CDR1 SGHTA, CDR2 FQGNSA. The CDR3 runs 14 residues. The junction had 2 bases not matched to a gene; V was cut back by 2 bases and J by 3 bases. The CDR3 sequence is CASSLSRGHYGYTF. The CDR3 region has the DNA TGTGCCAGCAGCTTAAGCAGGGGGCACTATGGCTACACCTTC. The complete variable domain, with remaining parts taken from reference TRBV7-2 and TRBJ1-2, reads GAGVSQSPSNKVTEKGKDVELRCDPISGHTALYWYRQSLGQGLEFLIYFQGNSAPDKSGLPSDRFSAERTGGSVSTLTIQRTQQEDSAVYLCASSLSRGHYGYTFGSGTRLTVV.

The chain couples TRBV6-2 or TRBV6-3 to TRBJ1-3, with D tentatively TRBD1 (5 bases). Trimming shortened V by 6 bases and J by 2 bases, and 11 bases separated the two germline ends. CDR3 length equals 14 residues. CDR1 is MNHEY, CDR2 SVGEGT, per germline. The CDR3 DNA is TGTGCCAGCAGCGCAGGGAGGGCTGGAAACACCATATATTTT. Translation gives CASSAGRAGNTIYF.

This clone was observed once. V is TRBV19 and J is TRBJ1-1; 7 bases align to TRBD1. The CDR3 has 14 residues. CDR1 and CDR2 (germline): LNHDA, SQIVND (reference sequence). The ends lost 5 bases at V and 2 bases at J; junction bases unmatched: 5. The CDR3 region has the DNA TGTGCCAGTAGTGTCAGGGGGGCAAACACTGAAGCTTTCTTT. Translating gives CASSVRGANTEAFF. Complete variable domain (other parts from reference TRBV19 and TRBJ1-1): DGGITQSPKYLFRKEGQNVTLSCEQNLNHDAMYWYRQDPGQGLRLIYYSQIVNDFQKGDIAEGYSVSREKKESFPLTVTSAQKNPTAFYLCASSVRGANTEAFFGQGTRLTVV.

The chain employs TRBV25-1 and TRBJ2-7; tentatively, D is TRBD2 (7 bases). This CDR3 contains 12 residues. V was pared by 6 bases and J by 5 bases, with 11 bases between. Germline CDR1 and CDR2: MGHDK and SYGVNS. The CDR3 sequence is CASSPGGHEQYF. The CDR3 region has the DNA TGTGCCAGCAGCCCGGGGGGCCACGAGCAGTACTTC.

The chain uses TRBV5-4 and TRBJ1-1, with D tentatively TRBD1 (5 bases). This CDR3 has 15 amino acids. Germline CDR1 reads SGHNT; CDR2 reads YYREEE (reference sequence). Trimming shortened V by 1 base and J by 6 bases, and 16 bases separated the two germline ends. CDR3 DNA sequence: TGTGCCAGCAGCTTGACCCCAGTGGGGCACGCTGAAGCTTTCTTT. Encoded protein: CASSLTPVGHAEAFF.

The rearrangement joins TRBV5-5 to TRBJ2-1; TRBD2 matches at 9 bases. V shed 3 bases, J shed 8 bases, and the junction held 12 bases outside the gene matches. Germline values: CDR1 SGHKS, CDR2 YYEKEE (reference sequence). CDR3 length equals 16 residues. DNA of the CDR3: TGTGCCAGCAGCTGGGTTGTAGCGGGAGATTTGGATGAGCAGTTCTTC. This encodes CASSWVVAGDLDEQFF.